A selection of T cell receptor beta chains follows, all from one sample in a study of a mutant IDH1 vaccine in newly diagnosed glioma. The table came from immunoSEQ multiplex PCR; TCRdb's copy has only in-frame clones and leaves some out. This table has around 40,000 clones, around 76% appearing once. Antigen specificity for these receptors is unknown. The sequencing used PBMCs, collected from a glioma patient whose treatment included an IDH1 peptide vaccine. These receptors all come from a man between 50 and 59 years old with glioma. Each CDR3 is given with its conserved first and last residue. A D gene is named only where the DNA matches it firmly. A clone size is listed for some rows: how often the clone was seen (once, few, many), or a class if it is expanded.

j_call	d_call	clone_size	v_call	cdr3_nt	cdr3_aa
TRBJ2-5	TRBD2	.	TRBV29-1	TGCAGCGCCGGGTCTACTAGCGGTGAGACCCAGTACTTC	CSAGSTSGETQYF
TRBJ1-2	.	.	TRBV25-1	TGTGCCAGCAGTTCAGGGTCAGCTAACTATGGCTACACCTTC	CASSSGSANYGYTF
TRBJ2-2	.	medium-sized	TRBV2	TGTGCCAGCAGTTTACAGGGCTTAAAGAACACCGGGGAGCTGTTTTTT	CASSLQGLKNTGELFF
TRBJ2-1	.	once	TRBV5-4	TGTGCCAGCAGCTTGGAGGGGACAAGGTACAATGAGCAGTTCTTC	CASSLEGTRYNEQFF
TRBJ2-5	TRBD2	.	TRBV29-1	TGCAGCGTTGGGGCTAGCGGGGGGGCCGGAGAGACCCAGTACTTC	CSVGASGGAGETQYF
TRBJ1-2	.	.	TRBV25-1	TGTGCCAGCAGTGAATCGGGACGGGTCTATGGCTACACCTTC	CASSESGRVYGYTF
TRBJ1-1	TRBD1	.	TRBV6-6	TGTGCCAGCAGTTACCCGACAGGGGGCGCGACTGAAGCTTTCTTT	CASSYPTGGATEAFF
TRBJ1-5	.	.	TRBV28	TGTGCCAGCACCGTTAGGACAATAGGTCAGCCCCAGCATTTT	CASTVRTIGQPQHF
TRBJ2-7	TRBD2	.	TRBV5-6	TGTGCCAGCAGCTTGGCCCCTAGCGGGGGTATCCACGAGCAGTACTTC	CASSLAPSGGIHEQYF
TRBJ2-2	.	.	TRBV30	TGTGCCTGGAGTGCCACGAGAGGCCCCTCCGGGGAGCTGTTTTTT	CAWSATRGPSGELFF
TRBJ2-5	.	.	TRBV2	TGTGCCAGCAGTGAGGACCTCTCATTAGGGGAGACCCAGTACTTC	CASSEDLSLGETQYF
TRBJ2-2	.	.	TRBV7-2	TGTGCCAGCAGTCCCCAGGCGACGGGCACCGGGGAGCTGTTTTTT	CASSPQATGTGELFF
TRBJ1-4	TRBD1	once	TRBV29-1	TGCAGCTTCGGACAGGGGAAGGGTGAAAAACTGTTTTTT	CSFGQGKGEKLFF
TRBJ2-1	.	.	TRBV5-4	TGTGCCAGCAGCCACCCGGACAGAAACCTCAACAATGAGCAGTTCTTC	CASSHPDRNLNNEQFF
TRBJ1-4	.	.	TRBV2	TGTGCCAGCAGGACAGGTCGGGAAAAACTGTTTTTT	CASRTGREKLFF
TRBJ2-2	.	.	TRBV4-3	TGCGCCAGCAGCCAAACCCTCCGTGGGGGCTACACCGGGGAGCTGTTTTTT	CASSQTLRGGYTGELFF
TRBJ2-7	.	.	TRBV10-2	TGCGCCAGCAGTGAGTCGAGGGGGTACGAGCAGTACTTC	CASSESRGYEQYF
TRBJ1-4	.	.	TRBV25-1	TGTGCCAGCAGTGAATCTCGTACCGGGAGGGTAAAACTGTTTTTT	CASSESRTGRVKLFF
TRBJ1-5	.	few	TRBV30	TGTGCCTGGAGTGGAGATAATCAGCCCCAGCATTTT	CAWSGDNQPQHF
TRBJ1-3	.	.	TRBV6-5	TGTGCCCGCTTTGGTAGAAACACCATATATTTT	CARFGRNTIYF
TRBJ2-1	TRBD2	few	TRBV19	TGTGCCAGTAGTATAGGGAGCGGGGTCTACAATGAGCAGTTCTTC	CASSIGSGVYNEQFF
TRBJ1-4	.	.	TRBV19	TGTGCCAGTAGTGGTTTCGGGGACACCAATGAAAAACTGTTTTTT	CASSGFGDTNEKLFF
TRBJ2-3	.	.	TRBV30	TGTGCCTGGAGTGCGGGGGACGGTAGGACAGATACGCAGTATTTT	CAWSAGDGRTDTQYF
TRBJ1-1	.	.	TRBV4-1	TGCGCCAGCAGCCAAGGAGGCAGGGCGATGAACACTGAAGCTTTCTTT	CASSQGGRAMNTEAFF
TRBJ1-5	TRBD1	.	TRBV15	TGTGCCACCAGCAGTTTTGACAGGGGCGGTCAGCCCCAGCATTTT	CATSSFDRGGQPQHF
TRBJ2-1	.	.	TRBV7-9	TGTGCCAGCAGCTTAGTGCCCACCGATGAGCAGTTCTTC	CASSLVPTDEQFF
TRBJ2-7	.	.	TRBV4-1	TGCGCCAGCAGCCAAGCGCAGGGAAGTAGCTACGAGCAGTACTTC	CASSQAQGSSYEQYF
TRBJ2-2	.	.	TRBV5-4	TGTGCCAGCAGCTTGGTCCCTGGGAACACCGGGGAGCTGTTTTTT	CASSLVPGNTGELFF
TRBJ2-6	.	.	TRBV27	TGTGCCAGCAGTCCTGGCAGCTCTGGGGCCAACGTCCTGACTTTC	CASSPGSSGANVLTF
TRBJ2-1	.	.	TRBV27	TGTGCCAGCAGTTTTAAAGCGTCGTGGGCCGACAATGAGCAGTTCTTC	CASSFKASWADNEQFF
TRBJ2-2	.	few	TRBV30	TGTGCCTGGAGTTCCCAGGTGGGGAGCGGGGAGCTGTTTTTT	CAWSSQVGSGELFF
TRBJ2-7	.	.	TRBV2	TGTGCCAGCAGTGAAGGGTCTCTTTCCTACGAGCAGTACTTC	CASSEGSLSYEQYF
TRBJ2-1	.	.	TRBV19	TGTGCCAGTAGCCCCGGGGGGACAGTGGACGATGAGCAGTTCTTC	CASSPGGTVDDEQFF
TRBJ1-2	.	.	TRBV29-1	TGCAGCTCTCGCGACGGGCGCGGAGCTAACTATGGCTACACCTTC	CSSRDGRGANYGYTF
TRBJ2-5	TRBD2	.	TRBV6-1	TGTGCCAGCAGTGAAGGGGCGGGGGGGCCGCAGACCCAGTACTTC	CASSEGAGGPQTQYF
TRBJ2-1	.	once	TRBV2	TGTGCCAGCAGTGACAGGGTGTACGATGAGCAGTTCTTC	CASSDRVYDEQFF
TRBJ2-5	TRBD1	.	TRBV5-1	TGCGCCAGCACTCCCTTAACAGGGGTGGAAGAGACCCAGTACTTC	CASTPLTGVEETQYF
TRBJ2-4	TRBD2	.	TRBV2	TGTGCCAGCAGCCCTTGGGGGGGGAGATCCTTCGAAAACATTCAGTACTTC	CASSPWGGRSFENIQYF
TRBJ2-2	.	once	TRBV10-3	TGTGCCATCAGTGGTAGGGCCAACACCGGGGAGCTGTTTTTT	CAISGRANTGELFF
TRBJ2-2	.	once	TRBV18	TGTGCCAGCTCACTATGGGACCAGAACACCGGGGAGCTGTTTTTT	CASSLWDQNTGELFF
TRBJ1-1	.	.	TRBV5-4	TGTGCCAGCAGCCGAGACAGCTATCAAGAATTCACTGAAGCTTTCTTT	CASSRDSYQEFTEAFF
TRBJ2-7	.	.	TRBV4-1	TGCGCCAGCAGCCAATATTTGGAGGGTCTAGAGGGCGAGCAGTACTTC	CASSQYLEGLEGEQYF
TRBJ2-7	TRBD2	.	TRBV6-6	TGTGCCAGCAGTACTCCCGGGGGGATCGAGCAGTACTTC	CASSTPGGIEQYF
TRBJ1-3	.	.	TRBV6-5	TGTGCCAGCAGTTTACGTCGGGGACCTGGAAACACCATATATTTT	CASSLRRGPGNTIYF
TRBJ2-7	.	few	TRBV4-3	TGCGCCAGCAGCCAGGATGGGGGCCCCTACGAGCAGTACTTC	CASSQDGGPYEQYF
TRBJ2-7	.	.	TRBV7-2	TGTGCCAGCACCCCCCGGGGGATAATAGGATCCGAGCAGTACTTC	CASTPRGIIGSEQYF
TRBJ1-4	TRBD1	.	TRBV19	TGTGCCAGTAGTATACTACAGGGGAGGAGCGGTGAAAAACTGTTTTTT	CASSILQGRSGEKLFF
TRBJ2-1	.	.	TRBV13	TGTGCCAGCAGCTTACAAGGATACAATGAGCAGTTCTTC	CASSLQGYNEQFF
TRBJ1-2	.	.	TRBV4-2	TGTGCCAGCAGCCGAGGGAAGGGTATCGGCTATGGCTACACCTTC	CASSRGKGIGYGYTF
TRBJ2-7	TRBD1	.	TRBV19	TGTGCCAGTAGCACCCTCGACTCAGGGGGCATCTACGAGCAGTACTTC	CASSTLDSGGIYEQYF
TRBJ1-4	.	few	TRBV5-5	TGTGCCAGCAGCCTGGAGCAGTTGGCAACTAATGAAAAACTGTTTTTT	CASSLEQLATNEKLFF
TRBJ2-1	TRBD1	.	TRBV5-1	TGCGCCAGCAGCGGGCCGACAGGGGCATACAATGAGCAGTTCTTC	CASSGPTGAYNEQFF
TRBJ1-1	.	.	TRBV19	TGTGCCAGTAGCCCCGGGTCCCACACTGAAGCTTTCTTT	CASSPGSHTEAFF
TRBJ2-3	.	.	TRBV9	TGTGCCAGCAGCTTAAGCCCCCTCGGGGGCGATACGCAGTATTTT	CASSLSPLGGDTQYF
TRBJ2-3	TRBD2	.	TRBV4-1	TGCGCCAGCAGCCAAGAGAGAAGCGGGGGGGCGAGCACAGATACGCAGTATTTT	CASSQERSGGASTDTQYF
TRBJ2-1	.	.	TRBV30	TGTGCCTTGATGGGGTACAATGAGCAGTTCTTC	CALMGYNEQFF
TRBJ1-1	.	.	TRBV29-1	TGCAGCGTTGTCGGGTCCCGGGTGGACACTGAAGCTTTCTTT	CSVVGSRVDTEAFF
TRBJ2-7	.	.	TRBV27	TGTGCCAGCAGTAGAAGACGTTCAGAAGCCTACGAGCAGTACTTC	CASSRRRSEAYEQYF
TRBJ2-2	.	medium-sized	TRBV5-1	TGCGCCAGCAGCTTGGGAGAAAGGGGAGCCGGGGAGCTGTTTTTT	CASSLGERGAGELFF